This TCR beta chain was documented in a study of blood T cell repertoires in COVID-19. Turning to the study itself: Samples came from the United States, Italy and Spain, spanning acute and convalescent COVID-19.

The germline V gene encodes CDR1 SGHRS and CDR2 YFSETQ. The CDR3 spans 14 residues. The V end lost 5 bases, the J end lost 5 bases, and 14 bases lay between the germline ends. Per the original methods: Reference gene primer amplification gave estimated nucleated cell counts. Profiling relied on immunoSEQ multiplex PCR, and the TCRdb table lists in-frame clones only, not all of them. V and J calls and clone size follow that table, whereas D and trimming were derived from the DNA. The data hold approximately 170,000 clones, with roughly 81% observed a single time. Sequenced sample: peripheral blood. The chain employs TRBV5-1 and TRBJ2-1; possibly TRBD1 for D (6 bases). This receptor was identified in a man aged 35-49 years who had recovered from COVID-19. The CDR3 reads CASSTSQGNNEQFF. In DNA, the CDR3 is TGCGCCAGCAGTACCAGTCAGGGGAACAATGAGCAGTTCTTC.